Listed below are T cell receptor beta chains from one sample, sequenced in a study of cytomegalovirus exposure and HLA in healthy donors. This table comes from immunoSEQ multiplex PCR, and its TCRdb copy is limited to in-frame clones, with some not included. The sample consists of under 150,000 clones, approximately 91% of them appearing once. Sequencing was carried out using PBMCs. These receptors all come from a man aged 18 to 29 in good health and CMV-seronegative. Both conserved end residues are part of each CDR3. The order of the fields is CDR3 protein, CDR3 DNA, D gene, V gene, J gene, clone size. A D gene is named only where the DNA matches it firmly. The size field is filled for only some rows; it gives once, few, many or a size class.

CASSIGDRGHNQPQHF	TGTGCCAGTAGTATTGGGGACAGGGGTCACAATCAGCCCCAGCATTTT	TRBD1	TRBV19	TRBJ1-5	-
CASSLGGATDTQYF	TGCGCCAGCAGCCTCGGGGGAGCCACAGATACGCAGTATTTT	-	TRBV5-1	TRBJ2-3	-
CASSLGAGGKISETQYF	TGTGCCAGCAGCTTGGGGGCAGGGGGAAAGATTTCGGAGACCCAGTACTTC	TRBD1	TRBV5-8	TRBJ2-5	-
CASSGYRGSYNEQFF	TGTGCCAGCAGTGGTTACAGGGGCTCCTACAATGAGCAGTTCTTC	TRBD1	TRBV28	TRBJ2-1	-
CASSRISGGAGDTQYF	TGTGCCAGCAGTCGAATTAGCGGGGGAGCCGGCGATACGCAGTATTTT	TRBD2	TRBV2	TRBJ2-3	once
CASSLEQGSYTQYF	TGTGCCAGCAGCTTAGAGCAGGGGTCTTATACGCAGTATTTT	-	TRBV11-3	TRBJ2-3	-
CASKLQTVNTEAFF	TGTGCCAGCAAACTGCAGACAGTGAACACTGAAGCTTTCTTT	-	TRBV6-5	TRBJ1-1	-
CASSARAGANEKLFF	TGTGCCAGCAGCGCCCGGGCGGGGGCTAATGAAAAACTGTTTTTT	-	TRBV9	TRBJ1-4	-
CAISEVAVEKLFF	TGTGCCATCAGTGAGGTTGCAGTTGAAAAACTGTTTTTT	-	TRBV10-3	TRBJ1-4	-
CTSSQDTRESYYGYTF	TGCACCAGCAGCCAAGATACGAGGGAGTCGTACTATGGCTACACCTTC	-	TRBV1	TRBJ1-2	-
CASSIDNGDEQYF	TGTGCCAGTAGTATAGATAACGGGGACGAGCAGTACTTC	-	TRBV19	TRBJ2-7	-
CASSDSTDTQYF	TGTGCCAGCTCGGACAGTACGGATACGCAGTATTTT	-	TRBV2	TRBJ2-3	-
CASSFSGYGYTF	TGTGCCAGCAGCTTCTCGGGGTATGGCTACACCTTC	-	TRBV7-9	TRBJ1-2	-
CASSFGTGITGELFF	TGTGCCAGCAGCTTTGGGACAGGGATAACCGGGGAGCTGTTTTTT	TRBD1	TRBV7-9	TRBJ2-2	-
CASSRTGGLNQPQHF	TGTGCCAGCAGCAGAACAGGAGGGCTCAATCAGCCCCAGCATTTT	-	TRBV7-8	TRBJ1-5	few
CAISDGRENTGELFF	TGTGCCATCAGTGATGGGCGGGAGAACACCGGGGAGCTGTTTTTT	-	TRBV10-3	TRBJ2-2	-
CASSFGLAGDTQYF	TGTGCCAGCAGCTTTGGACTAGCGGGAGATACGCAGTATTTT	TRBD2	TRBV9	TRBJ2-3	-
CASSPYTGVEGYTF	TGCGCCAGCAGCCCGTACACAGGGGTAGAGGGCTACACCTTC	TRBD1	TRBV5-1	TRBJ1-2	-
CASSPGLAATDTQYF	TGTGCCAGCAGTCCCGGACTAGCCGCAACAGATACGCAGTATTTT	TRBD2	TRBV27	TRBJ2-3	-
CASSLVPGNQPQHF	TGCGCCAGCAGCTTGGTGCCGGGCAATCAGCCCCAGCATTTT	-	TRBV5-1	TRBJ1-5	-
CASSERTGGRETQYF	TGCGCCAGCAGTGAGAGGACAGGGGGCCGGGAGACCCAGTACTTC	TRBD1	TRBV10-1	TRBJ2-5	-
CATSSWDSNYGYTF	TGTGCCACCAGCAGCTGGGACAGTAACTATGGCTACACCTTC	TRBD1	TRBV15	TRBJ1-2	-